This T cell receptor beta chain was sequenced for a study of blood T cell repertoires in COVID-19. Study-wide context: Samples of COVID-19 (acute and convalescent) were obtained from the United States, Italy and Spain.

This CDR3 is 13 amino acids long. Germline V gene lookup returns CDR1 MRHNA and CDR2 SNTAGT. Trimming removed 2 bases at V and 5 bases at J, with 6 bases between. Sequencing was performed with immunoSEQ multiplex PCR; in TCRdb, only in-frame clones are kept and a portion is missing. Among about 370,000 clones listed, approximately 92% were seen once. Participants spanned ages about 18 to 100 years and resided in about two dozen US areas. Cohort assignment relied on participant-reported clinical history. This clone came up once. The receptor comes from a man aged 18 to 29 who had recovered from COVID-19. Source material: PBMCs or T cells enriched from blood (not recorded which). V and J are TRBV6-4 and TRBJ2-2; TRBD2 is a possible D gene (5 bases). Written as DNA, the CDR3 is TGTGCCAGCAGTGACCGGACTACCGGGGAGCTGTTTTTT. Residues: CASSDRTTGELFF.